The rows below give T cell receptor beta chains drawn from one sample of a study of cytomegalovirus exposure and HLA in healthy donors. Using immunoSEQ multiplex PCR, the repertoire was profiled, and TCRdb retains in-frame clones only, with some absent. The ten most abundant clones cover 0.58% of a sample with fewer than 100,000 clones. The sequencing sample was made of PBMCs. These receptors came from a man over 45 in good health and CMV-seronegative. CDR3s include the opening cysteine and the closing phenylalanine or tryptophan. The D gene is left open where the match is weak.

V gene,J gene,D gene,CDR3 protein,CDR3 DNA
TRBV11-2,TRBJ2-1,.,CASSLEWTNGEQFF,TGTGCCAGCAGCTTAGAGTGGACTAACGGTGAGCAGTTCTTC
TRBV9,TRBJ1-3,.,CASSVAVSGNTIYF,TGTGCCAGCAGCGTAGCCGTCTCTGGAAACACCATATATTTT
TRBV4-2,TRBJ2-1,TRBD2,CASSQGTSEEDEQFF,TGTGCCAGCAGCCAAGGGACTAGCGAGGAAGATGAGCAGTTCTTC
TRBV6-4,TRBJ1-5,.,CASSVEGGQPQHF,TGTGCCAGCAGTGTCGAGGGAGGTCAGCCCCAGCATTTT
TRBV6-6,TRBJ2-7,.,CASSSLRSGDNEQYF,TGTGCCAGCAGTTCCCTTCGAAGCGGGGACAACGAGCAGTACTTC
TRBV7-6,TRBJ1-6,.,CASSSLRAAPYSPLHF,TGTGCCAGCAGCTCCCTGAGGGCAGCCCCTTATTCACCCCTCCACTTT
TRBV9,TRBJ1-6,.,CASSGSWNSPLHF,TGTGCCAGCAGCGGGAGTTGGAATTCACCCCTCCACTTT
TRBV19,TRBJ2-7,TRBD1,CASSSGQGNSYEQYF,TGTGCCAGTAGTTCCGGACAGGGGAATTCCTACGAGCAGTACTTC
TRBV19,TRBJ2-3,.,CASSTKGSTDTQYF,TGTGCCAGTAGTACAAAGGGGAGCACAGATACGCAGTATTTT
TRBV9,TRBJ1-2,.,CASSAERNDRHNYGYTF,TGTGCCAGCAGCGCCGAAAGAAACGACAGGCACAACTATGGCTACACCTTC
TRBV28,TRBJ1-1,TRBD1,CASSFLRAGTVNTEAFF,TGTGCCAGCAGTTTCCTCAGGGCCGGGACAGTAAACACTGAAGCTTTCTTT
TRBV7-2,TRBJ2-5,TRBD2,CASSWRGAGETQYF,TGTGCCAGCAGCTGGCGGGGGGCCGGAGAGACCCAGTACTTC
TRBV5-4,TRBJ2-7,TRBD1,CASSAGTGVSLDF,TGTGCCAGCAGCGCCGGGACAGGGGTGTCCCTAGACTTC
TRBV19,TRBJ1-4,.,CASSTGYTNEKLFF,TGTGCCAGTAGTACAGGGTACACTAATGAAAAACTGTTTTTT
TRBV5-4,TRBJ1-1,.,CASSLADTEAFF,TGTGCCAGCAGCTTGGCTGACACTGAAGCTTTCTTT
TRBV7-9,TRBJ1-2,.,CASSSGSNYGYTF,TGTGCCAGCAGCTCGGGATCTAACTATGGCTACACCTTC